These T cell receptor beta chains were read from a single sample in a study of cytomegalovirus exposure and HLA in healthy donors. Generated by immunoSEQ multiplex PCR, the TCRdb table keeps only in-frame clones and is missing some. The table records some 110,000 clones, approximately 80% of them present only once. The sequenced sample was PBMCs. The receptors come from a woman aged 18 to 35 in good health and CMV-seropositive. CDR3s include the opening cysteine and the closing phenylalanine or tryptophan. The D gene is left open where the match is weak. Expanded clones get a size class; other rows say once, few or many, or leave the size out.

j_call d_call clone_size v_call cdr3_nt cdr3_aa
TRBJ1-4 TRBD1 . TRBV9 TGTGCCAGCAGCGTCTCCGGGACAGGAGGTGAAAAACTGTTTTTT CASSVSGTGGEKLFF
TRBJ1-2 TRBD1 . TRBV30 TGTGCCTGGAGTCCCGGGACAGGGCTTATAGTTAACTATGGCTACACCTTC CAWSPGTGLIVNYGYTF
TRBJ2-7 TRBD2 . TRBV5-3 TGTGCCAGAAGCCAAAGCTGCAGGACTAGCGGGAGAACGGCTTACGAGCAGTACTTC CARSQSCRTSGRTAYEQYF
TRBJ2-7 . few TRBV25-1 TGTGCCAGCAGTGAATCAGTCGGGGTCGAGCAGTACTTC CASSESVGVEQYF
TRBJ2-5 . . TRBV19 TGTGCCAGTAGTATAAGCCTAGTTCAAGAGACCCAGTACTTC CASSISLVQETQYF
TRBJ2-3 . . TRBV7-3 TGTGCCAGCAGCCCCCCTACTAGGGAAGCGCAGTATTTT CASSPPTREAQYF
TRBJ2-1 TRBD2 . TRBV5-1 TGCGCCAGCAGCCCTCTTAGTAGCGGGGACCAAAGTGAGCAGTTCTTC CASSPLSSGDQSEQFF
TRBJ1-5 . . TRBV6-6 TGTGCCTCAGTTACGGGGGTGTATAGCAATCAGCCCCAGCATTTT CASVTGVYSNQPQHF
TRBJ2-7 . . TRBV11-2 TGTGCCAGCAGCTTAAATTACTACGAGCAGTACTTC CASSLNYYEQYF
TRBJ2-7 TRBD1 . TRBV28 TGTGCCAGCAGTTCGACAGGGGCGGGGTGGTACGAGCAGTACTTC CASSSTGAGWYEQYF
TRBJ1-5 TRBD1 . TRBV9 TGTGCCAGCAGCGTAGTGGCGGGACAGGGGGCGAAGGATCAGCCCCAGCATTTT CASSVVAGQGAKDQPQHF
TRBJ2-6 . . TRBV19 TGTGCCAGTACCGCCCGTGTGGACTGGGCCTCTGGGGCCAACGTCCTGACTTTC CASTARVDWASGANVLTF
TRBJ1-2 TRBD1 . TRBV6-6 TGTGCCAGCAGTCCAACCTTCGACAGGGTTGGCTACACCTTC CASSPTFDRVGYTF
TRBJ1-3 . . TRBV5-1 TGCGCCAGCAGCTTGGGTACAGGGCGCTGGAACACCATATATTTT CASSLGTGRWNTIYF
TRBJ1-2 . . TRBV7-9 TGTGCCAGCAGCTTACCGGTTCGGGGGGAGAATGGCTACACCTTC CASSLPVRGENGYTF
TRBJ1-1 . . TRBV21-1 TGTGCCAGCAGCAAGACAGCGAACACTGAAGCTTTCTTT CASSKTANTEAFF
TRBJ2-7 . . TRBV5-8 TGTGCCAGCAGCTTTGGACCGGGACACTTCTACGAGCAGTACTTC CASSFGPGHFYEQYF
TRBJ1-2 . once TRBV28 TGTGCCAGCAGTCCTCAACAGAGCTATGGCTACACCTTC CASSPQQSYGYTF
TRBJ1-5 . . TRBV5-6 TGTGCCAGCAGCCCCCGGGATTTCAATCAGCCCCAGCATTTT CASSPRDFNQPQHF
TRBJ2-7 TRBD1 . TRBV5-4 TGTGCCAGCAGCCCACAGGGGATCCACGAGCAGTACTTC CASSPQGIHEQYF
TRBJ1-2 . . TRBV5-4 TGTGCCAGCAGCTTTGATTCTAATGGCTACACCTTC CASSFDSNGYTF
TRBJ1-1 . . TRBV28 TGTGCCAGCAGTTTAAGTACAGTTGAAGCTTTCTTT CASSLSTVEAFF
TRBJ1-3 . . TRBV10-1 TGCGCCAGCCAGGGAAACTCTGGAAACACCATATATTTT CASQGNSGNTIYF
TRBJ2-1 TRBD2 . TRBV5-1 TGCGCCAGCAGGTACGGGACTAGGGGCGATGAGCAGTTCTTC CASRYGTRGDEQFF
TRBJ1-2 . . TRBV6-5 TGTGCCAGCAGTCCAACAGGGATTAGTGGCTATGGCTACACCTTC CASSPTGISGYGYTF
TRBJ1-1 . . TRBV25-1 TGTGCCAGCCTGCGGGACCTGGAAGCTTTCTTT CASLRDLEAFF
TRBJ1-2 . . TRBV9 TGTGCCACCCGGGCGACAGGATCCCCCTATGGCTACACCTTC CATRATGSPYGYTF
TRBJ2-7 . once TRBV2 TGTGCCAGCACAGGAACTTACGAGCAGTACTTC CASTGTYEQYF
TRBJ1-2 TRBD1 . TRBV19 TGTGCCAGTAGTATAGGAGGGCATCGGACAGGGGCCAGGAACTATGGCTACACCTTC CASSIGGHRTGARNYGYTF
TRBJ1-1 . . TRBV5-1 TGCGCCAGCAGCTTGGCGGGAGACGGCACTGAAGCTTTCTTT CASSLAGDGTEAFF
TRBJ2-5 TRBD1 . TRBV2 TGTGCCAGCAGTGGGGCCGGGACAGGGGGCCAAGAGACCCAGTACTTC CASSGAGTGGQETQYF
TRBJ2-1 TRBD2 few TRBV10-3 TGTGCCATCAGTGTCGAAGAGTGGGGGGGTGTGCAGTTCTTC CAISVEEWGGVQFF
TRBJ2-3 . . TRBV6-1 TGTGCCAGCAGCCTCCCCTCGGATACGCAGTATTTT CASSLPSDTQYF
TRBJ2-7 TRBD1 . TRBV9 TGTGCCAGCAGCGGTCGACAGGGGACGGGAGAGCAGTACTTC CASSGRQGTGEQYF
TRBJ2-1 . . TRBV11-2 TGTGCCAGCAGCTCGGCACAGAACAATGAGCAGTTCTTC CASSSAQNNEQFF
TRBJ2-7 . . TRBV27 TGTGCCAGCAGTTCTAGCAGTAAGAACGAGCAGTACTTC CASSSSSKNEQYF
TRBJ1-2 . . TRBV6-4 TGTGCCAGCAGTGAGGGCAGGGAGGGAGGCTACACCTTC CASSEGREGGYTF
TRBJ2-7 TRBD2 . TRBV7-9 TGTGCCAGCAGCTTACGGTCCGGGACTAGGCTCTACGAGCAGTACTTC CASSLRSGTRLYEQYF
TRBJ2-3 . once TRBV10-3 TGTGCCATCAGTGATCGGTCAGATACGCAGTATTTT CAISDRSDTQYF
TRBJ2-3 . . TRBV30 TGTGCCTGGTCGGAGAACCAGCCCACAGATACGCAGTATTTT CAWSENQPTDTQYF
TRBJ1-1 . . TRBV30 TGTGCCTGGAATAGAGGGTACACTGAAGCTTTCTTT CAWNRGYTEAFF
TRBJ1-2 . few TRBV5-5 TGTGCCAGCAAGGAGACAGGTTGGACCTGGAACTATGGCTACACCTTC CASKETGWTWNYGYTF
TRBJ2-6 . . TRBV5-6 TGTGCCAGCAGCTCCTACAGGGACTCTGGGGCCAACGTCCTGACTTTC CASSSYRDSGANVLTF
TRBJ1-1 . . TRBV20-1 TGCAGTGCCCCCCTCTCGGAAGCTTTCTTT CSAPLSEAFF
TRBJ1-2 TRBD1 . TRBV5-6 TGTGCCAGCAGCATGGGGACAGCCTCTTTCTATGGCTACACCTTC CASSMGTASFYGYTF
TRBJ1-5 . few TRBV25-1 TGTGCCAGCAGTGAATTCAGGGTCAATCAGCCCCAGCATTTT CASSEFRVNQPQHF
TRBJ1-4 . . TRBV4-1 TGCGCCAGCAGCCAACAGCAGCGTGCGACCCCAAATGAAAAACTGTTTTTT CASSQQQRATPNEKLFF
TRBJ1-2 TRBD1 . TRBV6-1 TGTGCCAGCAGGGGGGACAGGGGGCTTTTCGGCTACACCTTC CASRGDRGLFGYTF
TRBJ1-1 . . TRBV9 TGTGCCAGCAGCCCTAGGGGGGGGGTGAACACTGAAGCTTTCTTT CASSPRGGVNTEAFF
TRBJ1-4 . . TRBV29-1 TGCAGCGTTGAGGGGCCAGGGCAGAGAGAGGAAAAACTGTTTTTT CSVEGPGQREEKLFF
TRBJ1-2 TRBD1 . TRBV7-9 TGTGCCAGCAGCGCCCGGGACAGGGAGTACACCTTC CASSARDREYTF
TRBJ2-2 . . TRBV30 TGTGCCTGGAGTCCCGGTCCCGGGGAGCTGTTTTTT CAWSPGPGELFF
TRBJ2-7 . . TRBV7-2 TGTGCCAGCAGCTTAGTCCAAACCCGGGAGCAGTACTTC CASSLVQTREQYF
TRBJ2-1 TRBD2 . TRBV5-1 TGCGCCAGCAGCTTGGGGGAACTAGCGGGGGAACGGTTCTTC CASSLGELAGERFF